This T cell receptor beta chain is drawn from a study of T cell responses to AZD1222 COVID-19 vaccine. Measured with immunoSEQ multiplex PCR; TCRdb has only the in-frame clones, and not every one. The table shows fewer than 130,000 clones, with 70% to 90% occurring only once. Germline CDR1 reads SGHAT; CDR2 reads FQNNGV. V was clipped by 8 bases and J by 4 bases; unmatched bases: 10. The CDR3 loop spans 14 amino acids. On this clone: The antigen is undetermined.

Study-wide findings and caveats: Nearly half of unique spike-specific TCRs reportedly avoided B.1.351 and B.1.1.7 mutated regions. The sample set comprised mostly white British donors with more females, and clonal diversity was possibly underestimated.

The V and J genes are TRBV11-2 and TRBJ2-7; 8 bases align to TRBD1. The sequencing used peripheral blood, collected 28 days after the second AZD1222 dose. The sequence derives from an adult who received the AZD1222 COVID-19 vaccine. CDR3 sequence: CASRKIGQGYEQYF. Written as DNA, the CDR3 is TGTGCCAGCCGGAAAATCGGACAGGGATACGAGCAGTACTTC.